One TCR beta chain is described in this entry. This clone was observed once. The antigen it binds to is not known. No quality values exist for individual bases; no much larger clone is one base distant. This entry is derived from a study of shared clonotypes between healthy human individuals (dated by TCRdb to 2019 to 2021). The study in broad terms: A couple of women and a few men aged 18 to 49 years were included in the cohort. The study deeply sequenced blood TCR repertoires of 5 or 6 healthy adults to estimate repertoire size and the extent of clonotype sharing between individuals. For each donor, CD4 naive and CD4 memory were each given three plates, CD8 naive was given two plates, and CD8 memory was given one plate. Libraries were prepared and TCR repertoires were sequenced by different laboratories using diverse techniques, in order to increase sequencing depth and limit assay-specific biases. Per donor, leukapheresis produced somewhere between about 0.85 and 9.5 billion PBMCs. Results the study describes overall, beyond this receptor: Compared with non-shared clonotypes, the clonotypes found in all four sorted-subset donors had higher generation probabilities. Pairwise subsampling led to the expectation that sequencing depth would affect the degree of clonotype sharing among donors. Because the study included only a small number of donors, the genetic and exposure-history diversity represented was limited. Sampling was restricted to blood, and TCR repertoires in tissue are likely to differ from TCR repertoires in blood. Incomplete sequencing was indicated by rarefaction of sorted-subset datasets, despite the large sequencing depth. Roughly 5% of naive CD4, 3.5% of naive CD8, around 2.3% of memory CD4, and 0.4% of memory CD8 clonotypes were shared across several donors. Larger estimated clonotype richness was generally found for naive subsets than for memory subsets.

TCR CDR3 regions were amplified from genomic DNA by multiplex PCR using the deep immunoSEQ assay. Extracted genomic DNA from each cell subset was spread evenly across all wells of several immunoSEQ 96-well plates, with each plate serving as a replicate. For sorted subsets, each replicate PCR was loaded with about 0.2 ug genomic DNA, equivalent to about 30,000 T cell genomes. Purified libraries were measured with a Qubit 3.0 fluorometer, size-checked on a Bioanalyzer 2100, and measured again with the KAPA Library Quantification kit. Each immunoSEQ 96-well plate was sequenced on its own single-read 150-cycle Illumina NextSeq 550 flow cell. The paper's processing steps were these. Because the immunoSEQ output held only junctional sequences and lacked quality scores, the filtering could not match the filtering applied to full-length reads. Sequences were annotated with PyIR, a Python wrapper for IgBLAST v1.9, using IMGT germline references to assign V/J genes and CDR3. Any read was removed if the V/J assignment was weak (E-value above 1e-6), the CDR3 was missing, or the read contained stop codons, out-of-frame junctions, or ambiguous translated residues. V3J clonotypes were defined as sequences sharing the same inferred V gene, J gene, and CDR3 amino acid sequence. Percentage overlap between repertoires was calculated by dividing the number of shared unique clonotypes by the size of the smaller repertoire. RTK rarefaction, the Chao1 estimator, and Recon v2.1 estimates of unobserved clonotypes were used to assess repertoire richness. Generation probabilities were computed with OLGA for all TCRbeta clonotypes obtained by the gDNA method from several donors. Entries here come from immuneACCESS through TCRdb and include only in-frame sequences with V and J called. Some clones fail to appear in such tables; in the studies checked, an unresolved V gene covers under half of the shortfall, and the cause of the remainder is unknown. For V, J and clone size, that table is used; D and trimming come from the DNA. The sample table lists about 580,000 clones, about 98% of them with a count of one. 0.3% of the sample is taken by the ten largest.

CD8 naive samples were obtained by positive selection for CCR7 among CD45RO-negative cells, yielding a CD45RA+CCR7+ population from which TemRA cells were excluded. Healthy HIV-negative adults with no recently reported acute infections or vaccinations were included as donors. Only Caucasian adults living in Nashville, Tennessee, USA were represented among the donors. After blood collection by leukapheresis, PBMCs were isolated using Ficoll-Histopaque density gradient centrifugation and then cryopreserved in the vapor phase of liquid nitrogen. Analytical flow cytometry was used to check the purity and quantity of each magnetically sorted T cell population. Genomic DNA was isolated from every sorted fraction and measured by UV absorbance on a Nanodrop 2000c. The sequenced sample was naive CD8+ T cells sorted from blood. According to the study, the label for this sample's cell subset or site signals: CD45RA+CCR7+. This sequence originates from a man aged 30 to 45 in good health.

The nucleotide sequence is given as TGTGCCATCAGCGAAGAATTCTCTGGGGCCAACGTCCTGACTTTC. The resulting protein is CAISEEFSGANVLTF. The rearrangement joined TRBV10-3 to TRBJ2-6, with no D gene named confidently. In the germline V gene, CDR1 corresponds to ENHRY and CDR2 to SYGVKD. From the cysteine up to the phenylalanine, the CDR3 has a length of 15 residues. Left in the record is the CDR3 DNA by itself, 45 bases read in frame from the first base. V is pared back by 6 bases and J by 0 bases, with 9 bases lying between the germline termini.